Included here is one T cell receptor (beta chain) sequence, with context. Its antigen remains unidentified. The data are from a study of cytomegalovirus exposure and HLA in healthy donors. For the study at large: Genetic ancestry analysis placed 81% of the roughly 400 donors that were genotyped in the Caucasian-associated cluster. Points from the study as a whole: Presence/absence analyses took donor sequencing depth as roughly uniform. High specificity and sensitivity for cytomegalovirus status were reported for the classifier.

Primers included in the PCR were 60 Vbeta and 13 Jbeta primers. The protocol was immunoSEQ multiplex PCR, while the TCRdb copy is restricted to in-frame clones and leaves out a portion. The data show 75,000 to 100,000 clones, about four fifths seen once. The sequence was collected from a female donor in good health and CMV-seropositive. Sequencing was done on a sample of PBMCs.

The CDR3 spells CASSRRQAPSGETQYF. CDR3 in DNA: TGCGCCAGCAGCCGCCGACAGGCTCCGTCGGGGGAGACCCAGTACTTC. The chain carries TRBV4-1 and TRBJ2-5; TRBD1 is a possible D gene (6 bases). The CDR3 extends over 16 amino acids. Germline V gives CDR1 MGHRA, CDR2 YSYEKL. V dropped 4 bases and J dropped 5 bases, with 20 bases sitting between them.